This T cell receptor beta chain is drawn from a study of beta chain features in type 1 diabetes. With respect to this clone: Antigen: not known.

The whole isolated RNA underwent reverse transcription, so sequencing captured expressed TCRB transcripts. Sequencing used immunoSEQ multiplex PCR; TCRdb keeps in-frame clones, though not all of them. The data show under 900,000 clones, with under 20% seen just once and 0.023% held by the top ten. The CDR3 contains 15 residues. Germline V gene lookup returns CDR1 SEHNR and CDR2 FQNEAQ (reference sequence). After removal of 1 base from V and 5 bases from J, the junction contained 4 bases not matched to a gene. The single heparinised draw taken from each donor contained around 100 mL of blood on average. General study results and limits: Naive, central memory and Treg TCRB repertoires seemed to resemble each other more closely in patients than they did in healthy donors.

The material sequenced was naive CD4+ T cells from blood. The origin of this receptor is a woman aged 18-29 years in good health. The chain employs TRBV7-9 and TRBJ2-1; 8 nucleotides match TRBD2. The CDR3 reads CASSLGTSLNNEQFF. The DNA for the CDR3 is TGTGCCAGCAGCTTAGGGACTAGCCTTAACAATGAGCAGTTCTTC. The full variable domain, rest sourced from reference TRBV7-9 and TRBJ2-1, is DTGVSQNPRHKITKRGQNVTFRCDPISEHNRLYWYRQTLGQGPEFLTYFQNEAQLEKSRLLSDRFSAERPKGSFSTLEIQRTEQGDSAMYLCASSLGTSLNNEQFFGPGTRLTVL.